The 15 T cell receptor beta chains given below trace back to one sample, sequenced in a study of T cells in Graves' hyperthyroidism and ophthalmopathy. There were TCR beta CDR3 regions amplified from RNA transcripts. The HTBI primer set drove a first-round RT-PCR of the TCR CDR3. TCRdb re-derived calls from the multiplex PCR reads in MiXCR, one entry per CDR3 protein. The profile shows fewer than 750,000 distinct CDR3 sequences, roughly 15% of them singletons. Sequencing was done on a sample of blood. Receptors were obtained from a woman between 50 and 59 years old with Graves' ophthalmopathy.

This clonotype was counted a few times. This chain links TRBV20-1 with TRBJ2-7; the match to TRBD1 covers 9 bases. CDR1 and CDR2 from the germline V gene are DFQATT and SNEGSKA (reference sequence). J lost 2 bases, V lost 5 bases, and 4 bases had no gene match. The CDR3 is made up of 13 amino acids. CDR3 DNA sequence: TGCAGTGCTGGACAGGGGTACCCCTACGAGCAGTACTTC. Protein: CSAGQGYPYEQYF.

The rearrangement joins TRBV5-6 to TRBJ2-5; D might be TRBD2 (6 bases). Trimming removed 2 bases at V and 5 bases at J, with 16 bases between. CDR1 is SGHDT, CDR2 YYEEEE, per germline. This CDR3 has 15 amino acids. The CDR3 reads CASSFGGSGGETQYF. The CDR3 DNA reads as TGTGCCAGCAGCTTTGGAGGGAGCGGCGGGGAGACCCAGTACTTC. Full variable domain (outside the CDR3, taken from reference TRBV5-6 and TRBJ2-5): DAGVTQSPTHLIKTRGQQVTLRCSPKSGHDTVSWYQQALGQGPQFIFQYYEEEERQRGNFPDRFSGHQFPNYSSELNVNALLLGDSALYLCASSFGGSGGETQYFGPGTRLLVL.

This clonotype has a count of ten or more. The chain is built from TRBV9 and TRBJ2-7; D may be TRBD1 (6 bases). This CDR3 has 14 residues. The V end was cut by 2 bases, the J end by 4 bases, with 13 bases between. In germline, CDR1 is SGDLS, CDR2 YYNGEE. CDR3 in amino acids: CASSVDSNPYEQYF. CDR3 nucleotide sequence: TGTGCCAGCAGCGTGGACAGTAATCCTTACGAGCAGTACTTC.

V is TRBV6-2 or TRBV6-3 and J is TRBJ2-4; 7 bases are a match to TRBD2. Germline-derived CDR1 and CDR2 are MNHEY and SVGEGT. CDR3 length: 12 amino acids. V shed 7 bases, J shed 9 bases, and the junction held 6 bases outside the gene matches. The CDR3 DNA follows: TGTGCCAGCAAATTCGGGGAGGGCATTCAGTACTTC. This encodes CASKFGEGIQYF.

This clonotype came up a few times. The CDR3 DNA follows: TGCAGCGTTCTCCGGGACAGGGGTCAAGGCTACACCTTC. Translated: CSVLRDRGQGYTF. The J gene is TRBJ1-2, the V gene TRBV29-1; 10 bases fit TRBD1. Trimming took 5 bases from V and 8 from J; bases not matched to a gene: 8. The germline gives CDR1 SQVTM, CDR2 ANQGSEA. CDR3 length equals 13 residues.

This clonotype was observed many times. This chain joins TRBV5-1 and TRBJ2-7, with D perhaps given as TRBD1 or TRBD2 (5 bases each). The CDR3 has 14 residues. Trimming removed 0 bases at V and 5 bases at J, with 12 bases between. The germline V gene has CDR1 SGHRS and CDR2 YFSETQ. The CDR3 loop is CASSLEGPGDEQYF. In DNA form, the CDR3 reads TGCGCCAGCAGCTTGGAGGGACCTGGGGACGAGCAGTACTTC. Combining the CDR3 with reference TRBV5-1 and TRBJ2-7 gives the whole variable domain KAGVTQTPRYLIKTRGQQVTLSCSPISGHRSVSWYQQTPGQGLQFLFEYFSETQRNKGNFPGRFSGRQFSNSRSEMNVSTLELGDSALYLCASSLEGPGDEQYFGPGTRLTVT.

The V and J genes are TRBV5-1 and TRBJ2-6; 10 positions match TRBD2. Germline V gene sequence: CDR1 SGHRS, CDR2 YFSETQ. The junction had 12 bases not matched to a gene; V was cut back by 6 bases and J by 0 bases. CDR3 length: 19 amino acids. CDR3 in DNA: TGCGCCAGCACCCGAGTCCCGCTAGCGGGGGACTCTGGGGCCAACGTCCTGACTTTC. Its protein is CASTRVPLAGDSGANVLTF.

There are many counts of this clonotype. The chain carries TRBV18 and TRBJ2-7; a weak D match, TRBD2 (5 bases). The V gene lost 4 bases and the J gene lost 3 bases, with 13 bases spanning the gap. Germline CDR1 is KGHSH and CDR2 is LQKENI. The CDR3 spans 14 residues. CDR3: CASSLNTGNYEQYF. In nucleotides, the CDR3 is TGTGCCAGCTCACTAAATACGGGGAACTACGAGCAGTACTTC.

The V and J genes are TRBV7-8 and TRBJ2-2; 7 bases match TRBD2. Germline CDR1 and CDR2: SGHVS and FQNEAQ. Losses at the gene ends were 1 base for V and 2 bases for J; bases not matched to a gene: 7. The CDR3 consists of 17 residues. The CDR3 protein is CASSLVGRTSNTGELFF. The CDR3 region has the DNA TGTGCCAGCAGCTTAGTCGGGAGGACAAGTAACACCGGGGAGCTGTTTTTT. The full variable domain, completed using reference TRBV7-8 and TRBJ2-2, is GAGVSQSPRYKVAKRGQDVALRCDPISGHVSLFWYQQALGQGPEFLTYFQNEAQLDKSGLPSDRFFAERPEGSVSTLKIQRTQQEDSAVYLCASSLVGRTSNTGELFFGEGSRLTVL.

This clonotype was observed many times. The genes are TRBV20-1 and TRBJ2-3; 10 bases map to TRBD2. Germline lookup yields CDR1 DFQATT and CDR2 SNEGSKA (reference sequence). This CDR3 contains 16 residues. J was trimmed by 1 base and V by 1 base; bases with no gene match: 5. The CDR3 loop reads CSARGRLAGRTDTQYF. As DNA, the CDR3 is TGCAGTGCTAGAGGGCGACTAGCGGGCCGCACAGATACGCAGTATTTT.

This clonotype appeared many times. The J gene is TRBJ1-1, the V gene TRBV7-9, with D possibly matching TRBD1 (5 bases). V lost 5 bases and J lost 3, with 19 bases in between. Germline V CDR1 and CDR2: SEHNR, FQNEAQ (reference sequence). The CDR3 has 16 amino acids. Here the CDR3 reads CASSPPFQGMDTEAFF. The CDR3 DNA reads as TGTGCCAGCAGCCCACCCTTCCAGGGTATGGACACTGAAGCTTTCTTT. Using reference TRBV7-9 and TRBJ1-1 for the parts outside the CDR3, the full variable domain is DTGVSQNPRHKITKRGQNVTFRCDPISEHNRLYWYRQTLGQGPEFLTYFQNEAQLEKSRLLSDRFSAERPKGSFSTLEIQRTEQGDSAMYLCASSPPFQGMDTEAFFGQGTRLTVV.

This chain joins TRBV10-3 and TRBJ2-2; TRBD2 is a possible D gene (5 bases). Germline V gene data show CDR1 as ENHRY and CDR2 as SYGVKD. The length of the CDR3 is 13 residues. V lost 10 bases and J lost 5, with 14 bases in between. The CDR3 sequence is CATDFGDTGELFF. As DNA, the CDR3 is TGTGCCACCGATTTCGGGGATACCGGGGAGCTGTTTTTT.

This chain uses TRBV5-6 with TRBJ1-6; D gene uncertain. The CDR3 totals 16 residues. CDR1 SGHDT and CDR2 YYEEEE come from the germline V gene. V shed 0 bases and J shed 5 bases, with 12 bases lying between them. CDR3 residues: CASSLDLRDDNSPLHF. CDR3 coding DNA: TGTGCCAGCAGCTTGGACCTGCGGGATGATAATTCACCCCTCCACTTT.

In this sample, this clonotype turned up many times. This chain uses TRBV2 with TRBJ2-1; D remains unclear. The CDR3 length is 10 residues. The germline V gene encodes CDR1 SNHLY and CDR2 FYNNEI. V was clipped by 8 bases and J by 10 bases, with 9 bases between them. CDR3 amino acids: CASRGPEQFF. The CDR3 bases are TGTGCCAGCCGTGGTCCGGAGCAGTTCTTC.

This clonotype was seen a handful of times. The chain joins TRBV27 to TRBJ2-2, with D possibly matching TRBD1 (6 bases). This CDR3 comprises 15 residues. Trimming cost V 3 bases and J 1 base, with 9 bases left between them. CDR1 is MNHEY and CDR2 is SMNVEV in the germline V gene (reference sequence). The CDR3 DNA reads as TGTGCCAGCAGTTTTGAGGGGGAGAACACCGGGGAGCTGTTTTTT. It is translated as CASSFEGENTGELFF.